This T cell receptor (beta chain) came from a study of regulatory T cells in long-lasting Graves disease. The study, taken as a whole, reports: A greater number of public clonotypes (more than 2,500) was shared by persistent patients than by new patients (around 1,000).

Time point defined: newly diagnosed GD, antithyroid drugs for less than 3 months. Scientists built the TCR library using RNA that was extracted from PBMCs. EDTA tubes received about 8.2 milliliters of drawn peripheral blood. Note on this clonotype: As yet, its antigen is unknown.

V was cut by 0 bases and J by 10 bases, with 10 bases left in between. This CDR3 comprises 12 residues. Germline V gene sequence: CDR1 SGHDN, CDR2 FVKESK. For TCR beta, libraries came from iRepertoire HTBI primers and Arm-PCR of CDR3 regions. TCRdb used MiXCR to reprocess the multiplex PCR reads, holding one entry per CDR3 protein. The sample records 300,000 to 400,000 distinct CDR3 sequences, about 16% being singletons. The J gene is TRBJ2-7, the V gene TRBV14; D remains unclear. This receptor was identified in a female donor with Graves disease. The sequencing used peripheral blood mononuclear cells (PBMCs), collected at new diagnosis, from a patient treated with antithyroid drugs. The CDR3 region has the DNA TGTGCCAGCAGCCAAGAGTGGGCTTTTCAGTACTTC. This sequence encodes CASSQEWAFQYF. Full variable domain (missing parts from reference TRBV14 and TRBJ2-7): EAGVTQFPSHSVIEKGQTVTLRCDPISGHDNLYWYRRVMGKEIKFLLHFVKESKQDESGMPNNRFLAERTGGTYSTLKVQPAELEDSGVYFCASSQEWAFQYFGPGTRLTVT.